Listed below are T cell receptor beta chains from one sample, sequenced in a study of blood T cell repertoires in COVID-19. Profiling relied on immunoSEQ multiplex PCR, and the TCRdb table lists in-frame clones only, not all of them. The sample shows 120,000 or so clones, about 90% of them seen only once. Sequenced: peripheral blood. These receptor sequences come from a man aged 70-80 years who had recovered from COVID-19. Both conserved end residues are part of each CDR3. A D gene is named only where the DNA matches it firmly. The size of a clone is reported for some rows only, either as once, few or many, or as a class for expanded clones.

j_call | d_call | v_call | clone_size | cdr3_nt | cdr3_aa
TRBJ1-1 | - | TRBV6-5 | - | TGTGCCAGCAGTTACTCTGAGACATCAGCTTTCTTT | CASSYSETSAFF
TRBJ2-7 | - | TRBV27 | - | TGTGCCAGCAGTCCCCAAGCCCTCTACGAGCAGTACTTC | CASSPQALYEQYF
TRBJ2-5 | - | TRBV2 | - | TGTGCCAGCAGTGAAGCGACGACAAGGGAGACCCAGTACTTC | CASSEATTRETQYF
TRBJ1-5 | - | TRBV19 | - | TGTGCCAGTAGTATAGGAGGGGGGCGGGGGCAGCCCCAGCATTTT | CASSIGGGRGQPQHF
TRBJ1-1 | - | TRBV27 | - | TGTGCCAGCTTCAGCGGGCGTATGAACACTGAAGCTTTCTTT | CASFSGRMNTEAFF
TRBJ2-7 | TRBD2 | TRBV7-2 | - | TGTGCCAGCAGCAAGTTCCCCCATAGCGGGAGGACCAGGGAGTACTTC | CASSKFPHSGRTREYF
TRBJ2-3 | - | TRBV11-1 | - | TGTGCCAGCGCGGGACAGCACACAGATACGCAGTATTTT | CASAGQHTDTQYF
TRBJ2-1 | - | TRBV14 | - | TGTGCCAGCAGCCACCCTACAGGGGAGGCCTACAATGAGCAGTTCTTC | CASSHPTGEAYNEQFF
TRBJ1-6 | TRBD1 | TRBV5-1 | - | TGCGCCAGCAGCCCCCGGGACAGAGGAACCGGGGCGTCTAATTCACCCCTCCACTTT | CASSPRDRGTGASNSPLHF
TRBJ1-5 | - | TRBV5-1 | - | TGCGCCAGCAGCTTGGCCCTAGATCAGCCCCAGCATTTT | CASSLALDQPQHF
TRBJ2-1 | - | TRBV11-2 | - | TGTGCCAGCAGCTTACAAGCGGGCAATGAGCAGTTCTTC | CASSLQAGNEQFF
TRBJ1-4 | - | TRBV5-1 | - | TGCGCCAGCAGCTTGGGGGCGTTGGAAAAACTGTTTTTT | CASSLGALEKLFF
TRBJ2-7 | - | TRBV6-6 | once | TGTGCCAGCAGTTACCCCCCCGCGAGCTCCTACGAGCAGTACTTC | CASSYPPASSYEQYF
TRBJ2-7 | - | TRBV28 | few | TGTGCCAGCACCGTCGGGGGACTCTACGAGCAGTACTTC | CASTVGGLYEQYF
TRBJ2-7 | TRBD1 | TRBV24-1 | - | TGTGCCACCAGTGATTTTACCCAGACAGGGAGCTACGAGCAGTACTTC | CATSDFTQTGSYEQYF
TRBJ2-3 | - | TRBV5-5 | - | TGTGCCAGCAGCTTGCGCGCGGGTACGCAGTATTTT | CASSLRAGTQYF
TRBJ1-6 | - | TRBV20-1 | - | TGCAGTGCTAGTAGTTTGGGGGCAGCCTCCTATCCCTTCCACTTT | CSASSLGAASYPFHF
TRBJ2-7 | - | TRBV27 | - | TGTGCCAGCAGTTACTCAGGGTACGAGCAGTACTTC | CASSYSGYEQYF
TRBJ2-7 | TRBD2 | TRBV28 | - | TGTGCCAGCAGTTTAAGCGGGAGAACCTACGAGCAGTACTTC | CASSLSGRTYEQYF
TRBJ1-2 | - | TRBV28 | - | TGTGCCAGCAGCGAGGCCGGGGAAGGCTATGGCTACACCTTC | CASSEAGEGYGYTF
TRBJ2-5 | - | TRBV5-8 | - | TGTGCCAGCAGCTTGGGTAGGGAGTCCGGCGGAGAGACCCAGTACTTC | CASSLGRESGGETQYF
TRBJ1-2 | TRBD1 | TRBV5-1 | - | TGCGCCAGCAGCTGGGGGGACAGGAGTAACTATGGCTACACCTTC | CASSWGDRSNYGYTF
TRBJ2-7 | TRBD1 | TRBV30 | - | TGTGCCTGGAACGATAGACGACAGGGGGTCGAGCAGTACTTC | CAWNDRRQGVEQYF
TRBJ1-1 | TRBD1 | TRBV19 | few | TGTGCCAGTAGTCCAGGGGGTTCGGGGTACACTGAAGCTTTCTTT | CASSPGGSGYTEAFF
TRBJ2-7 | - | TRBV10-3 | - | TGTGCCATCAGTGAGTCCGGGTACTCCTACGAGCAGTACTTC | CAISESGYSYEQYF
TRBJ1-1 | - | TRBV5-1 | - | TGCGCCAGCAGCTTGGTCCCCAGGGGCGGCACTGAAGCTTTCTTT | CASSLVPRGGTEAFF
TRBJ1-2 | TRBD1 | TRBV15 | - | TGTGCCACCAGCAGAGAGCCACTATTACAGGGGGCCTATGGCTACACCTTC | CATSREPLLQGAYGYTF
TRBJ1-2 | - | TRBV6-5 | - | TGTGCCAGCAGTCTCCACGACAGCCCTAACTATGGCTACACCTTC | CASSLHDSPNYGYTF
TRBJ2-3 | - | TRBV28 | - | TGTGCCAGCAGTTTCGACAGTCCCACAGATACGCAGTATTTT | CASSFDSPTDTQYF
TRBJ1-1 | - | TRBV28 | once | TGTGCCAGCAGCATCTTGGACAGCCGAGACACTGAAGCTTTCTTT | CASSILDSRDTEAFF
TRBJ1-5 | - | TRBV7-9 | - | TGTGCCAGCAGCTTAGGGGGCGGCGGGGATGATGGACAGCCCCAGCATTTT | CASSLGGGGDDGQPQHF
TRBJ2-7 | TRBD1 | TRBV18 | - | TGTGCCAGCTCGCGCGGGACAGGGGACGAGCAGTACTTC | CASSRGTGDEQYF
TRBJ2-1 | TRBD2 | TRBV27 | - | TGTGCCAGCAGCCCGGGACAGCGGGGGGATGAGCAGTTCTTC | CASSPGQRGDEQFF
TRBJ2-7 | TRBD2 | TRBV11-3 | - | TGTGCCAGCAGCTTGGGGGGGGGTTCCTACGAGCAGTACTTC | CASSLGGGSYEQYF
TRBJ1-2 | TRBD1 | TRBV28 | - | TGTGCCAGCAGTTTTTCCAGGACAGGGGTGAATGGCTACACCTTC | CASSFSRTGVNGYTF
TRBJ2-1 | TRBD2 | TRBV5-1 | - | TGCGCCAGCAGCTTGGGTCTTTCCAGCGGGAACTACAATGAGCAGTTCTTC | CASSLGLSSGNYNEQFF
TRBJ2-2 | - | TRBV6-5 | few | TGTGCCAGCAGTTCCACGGTCACCGGGGAGCTGTTTTTT | CASSSTVTGELFF
TRBJ2-7 | TRBD2 | TRBV7-2 | - | TGTGCCAGCAGCTTAGTAGGGCTAGCGGGAGCGTTTAGCTACGAGCAGTACTTC | CASSLVGLAGAFSYEQYF
TRBJ2-1 | TRBD2 | TRBV28 | - | TGTGCCGGGAGGAGGACTAGCGGGAGTAATGAGCAGTTCTTC | CAGRRTSGSNEQFF
TRBJ2-1 | TRBD2 | TRBV5-1 | - | TGCGCCAGCAGCTTGGTTGCGGGAGCCTACAATGAGCAGTTCTTC | CASSLVAGAYNEQFF
TRBJ1-2 | - | TRBV7-3 | - | TGTGCCAGCAGTGAAACAGGCAACTATGGCTACACCTTC | CASSETGNYGYTF
TRBJ1-2 | - | TRBV4-2 | - | TGTGCCAGCAGCCAAGATCACAGCTATGGCTACACCTTC | CASSQDHSYGYTF
TRBJ2-1 | TRBD2 | TRBV5-1 | - | TGCGCCAGCAGCTTGAGTTCTGGGACTAGGAGCTACAATGAGCAGTTCTTC | CASSLSSGTRSYNEQFF
TRBJ2-1 | - | TRBV25-1 | - | TGTGCCAGCAGTGAGGTGGGGAGCTCCTACAATGAGCAGTTCTTC | CASSEVGSSYNEQFF
TRBJ1-5 | TRBD1 | TRBV19 | - | TGTGCCAGTAGTCCTGGGACAGGGGGCCGCAATCAGCCCCAGCATTTT | CASSPGTGGRNQPQHF
TRBJ1-4 | - | TRBV6-6 | - | TGTGCCAGCAGATCGACCGGGACTAAACTGTTTTTT | CASRSTGTKLFF
TRBJ2-3 | - | TRBV2 | - | TGTGCCAGCAGTGAACAGGGCTTAAGCACAGATACGCAGTATTTT | CASSEQGLSTDTQYF
TRBJ2-7 | - | TRBV7-8 | - | TGTGCCAGCAGCACCTCCGGGACAAGCTCCGAGCAGTACTTC | CASSTSGTSSEQYF
TRBJ1-5 | TRBD1 | TRBV19 | few | TGTGCCAGTAGTCAGACCGGGACAGCTTATCAGCCCCAGCATTTT | CASSQTGTAYQPQHF
TRBJ1-6 | - | TRBV2 | - | TGTGCCAGCAGTGCGCAGGGCTTTAATTCACCCCTCCACTTT | CASSAQGFNSPLHF
TRBJ1-2 | - | TRBV28 | - | TGTGCCAGCAGTTTAGGTGGGAGAACAGATCCCTATGGCTACACCTTC | CASSLGGRTDPYGYTF
TRBJ2-3 | TRBD2 | TRBV18 | - | TGTGCCAGCTCACCCGAGCGCGGGGGACCCGGCACAGATACGCAGTATTTT | CASSPERGGPGTDTQYF
TRBJ2-2 | TRBD2 | TRBV28 | - | TGTGCCAGCAGTTTACAACGACTAGCGGGGGGTTGGGCCGGGGAGCTGTTTTTT | CASSLQRLAGGWAGELFF
TRBJ2-7 | - | TRBV5-1 | - | TGCGCCAGCAGCTCGCCCGGGTCCTACGAGCAGTACTTC | CASSSPGSYEQYF
TRBJ1-2 | - | TRBV28 | few | TGTGCCAGCAGTTTACCGATTGGGGCTGGAGCTAACTATGGCTACACCTTC | CASSLPIGAGANYGYTF
TRBJ1-1 | - | TRBV18 | - | TGTGCCAGCTCACCACGTGTAAGGGGGATGAACACTGAAGCTTTCTTT | CASSPRVRGMNTEAFF
TRBJ2-5 | - | TRBV4-2 | - | TGTGCCAGCAGCCCGACCGCGGGCGGGAACCAAGAGACCCAGTACTTC | CASSPTAGGNQETQYF
TRBJ1-2 | - | TRBV6-5 | - | TGTGCCAGCAGTTACGATTTCACCGAAACTCTTGGCTACACCTTC | CASSYDFTETLGYTF
TRBJ2-4 | - | TRBV6-2/TRBV6-3 | few | TGTGCCAGCAGTTACCAGACAGATCTAGCCAAAAACATTCAGTACTTC | CASSYQTDLAKNIQYF